This is a list of T cell receptor beta chains from one sample in a study of T cell responses to AZD1222 COVID-19 vaccine. Sequencing was performed with immunoSEQ multiplex PCR; in TCRdb, only in-frame clones are kept and a portion is missing. The table has around 110,000 clones, 80% to 90% seen once. Sequenced material: peripheral blood, taken on day 0 of AZD1222 vaccination. The source is an adult in good health. Both conserved end residues are part of each CDR3. A D gene is named only where the DNA matches it firmly. Expanded clones get a size class; other rows say once, few or many, or leave the size out.

TRBV5-4	NA	TRBJ1-2	NA	CASSLDQGPMGGYTF	TGTGCCAGCAGCTTGGATCAGGGCCCCATGGGCGGCTACACCTTC
TRBV28	NA	TRBJ2-7	NA	CASRRTLPYEQYF	TGTGCCAGCAGACGGACGCTCCCCTACGAGCAGTACTTC
TRBV4-1	NA	TRBJ2-2	NA	CASSQALDRVGGREDTGELFF	TGCGCCAGCAGCCAAGCCCTGGACAGGGTTGGCGGGAGGGAAGACACCGGGGAGCTGTTTTTT
TRBV6-1	NA	TRBJ1-6	NA	CASSEGGHGNSPLHF	TGTGCCAGCAGTGAAGGGGGACACGGTAATTCACCCCTCCACTTT
TRBV7-2	NA	TRBJ2-5	TRBD2	CASSPRLAAETQYF	TGTGCCAGCAGCCCCCGACTAGCTGCAGAGACCCAGTACTTC
TRBV11-2	NA	TRBJ2-7	NA	CASSPRWSSYEQYF	TGTGCCAGCAGCCCCCGGTGGAGTTCCTACGAGCAGTACTTC
TRBV6-5	NA	TRBJ1-1	TRBD1	CASRPSTGKNTEAFF	TGTGCCAGCAGGCCGTCGACAGGGAAGAACACTGAAGCTTTCTTT
TRBV5-4	NA	TRBJ1-4	NA	CASSSTTNEKLFF	TGTGCCAGCAGTTCAACAACTAATGAAAAACTGTTTTTT
TRBV28	NA	TRBJ1-2	TRBD1	CASRGQGESGYGYTF	TGTGCCAGCAGGGGACAGGGGGAATCGGGGTATGGCTACACCTTC
TRBV9	NA	TRBJ2-1	NA	CASSVVTGAYNEQFF	TGTGCCAGCAGCGTGGTGACGGGAGCCTACAATGAGCAGTTCTTC
TRBV3-1/TRBV3-2	NA	TRBJ1-3	NA	CASSQEGFSGNTIYF	TGTGCCAGCAGCCAAGAGGGGTTCTCTGGAAACACCATATATTTT
TRBV7-2	NA	TRBJ1-5	TRBD1	CASSSTGGRWPQHF	TGTGCCAGCAGCTCCACAGGGGGCAGGTGGCCCCAGCATTTT
TRBV6-2/TRBV6-3	NA	TRBJ2-3	NA	CASSYWQSTDTQYF	TGTGCCAGCAGTTACTGGCAGAGCACAGATACGCAGTATTTT
TRBV4-2	NA	TRBJ2-2	TRBD2	CASSHPTSGENTGELFF	TGTGCCAGCAGCCACCCGACTAGCGGGGAGAACACCGGGGAGCTGTTTTTT
TRBV18	NA	TRBJ2-7	NA	CASSPPTGIGSYEQYF	TGTGCCAGCTCACCACCTACCGGGATTGGCTCCTACGAGCAGTACTTC
TRBV18	NA	TRBJ1-1	TRBD1	CASSPPGTASREAFF	TGTGCCAGCTCACCACCGGGGACAGCCTCTAGGGAAGCTTTCTTT
TRBV7-2	NA	TRBJ1-2	NA	CASTPLDRNYGYTF	TGTGCCAGCACTCCGCTAGACAGGAACTATGGCTACACCTTC
TRBV19	NA	TRBJ1-2	TRBD1	CASSIYHGTGTYGYTF	TGTGCCAGTAGTATTTATCACGGGACAGGGACCTATGGCTACACCTTC
TRBV4-2	NA	TRBJ2-2	TRBD2	CASSQDPPGLAGGPNTGELFF	TGTGCCAGCAGCCAAGATCCTCCGGGACTAGCGGGAGGGCCTAACACCGGGGAGCTGTTTTTT
TRBV4-3	NA	TRBJ1-5	NA	CASSQALNIGQPQHF	TGCGCCAGCAGCCAAGCATTGAATATAGGTCAGCCCCAGCATTTT
TRBV11-3	NA	TRBJ2-3	NA	CASSLEGGAWNTQYF	TGTGCCAGCAGCTTAGAGGGGGGTGCTTGGAATACGCAGTATTTT
TRBV18	NA	TRBJ1-4	NA	CASSRSSGTADEKLFF	TGTGCCAGCTCAAGGAGCTCCGGGACGGCTGATGAAAAACTGTTTTTT
TRBV5-8	NA	TRBJ2-3	TRBD1	CASSPGQGRSADTQYF	TGTGCCAGCAGCCCCGGACAGGGTAGAAGTGCAGATACGCAGTATTTT
TRBV28	once	TRBJ1-3	NA	CASMLGGNTIYF	TGTGCCAGCATGCTGGGTGGAAACACCATATATTTT
TRBV4-2	few	TRBJ1-1	NA	CASSQDIGGGTEAFF	TGTGCCAGCAGCCAAGATATAGGAGGGGGGACTGAAGCTTTCTTT
TRBV2	NA	TRBJ2-7	NA	CANARGPAGGEQYF	TGTGCCAATGCCCGGGGTCCCGCCGGAGGGGAGCAGTACTTC
TRBV9	NA	TRBJ2-3	NA	CASSPTLLAVREDTQYF	TGTGCCAGCAGCCCTACACTCTTGGCGGTCCGGGAAGATACGCAGTATTTT
TRBV18	NA	TRBJ2-7	TRBD1	CASSPRDRSPYEQYF	TGTGCCAGCTCACCACGGGACAGGAGCCCTTACGAGCAGTACTTC
TRBV27	few	TRBJ2-1	TRBD2	CASSLTAGASYNEQFF	TGTGCCAGCAGTCTTACAGCGGGAGCCTCCTACAATGAGCAGTTCTTC
TRBV2	NA	TRBJ2-7	NA	CASSESQGGKLQYF	TGTGCCAGCAGTGAGTCCCAGGGGGGGAAGTTGCAGTACTTC
TRBV29-1	NA	TRBJ1-1	TRBD1	CSVDPTGATEAFF	TGCAGCGTTGACCCTACAGGGGCGACTGAAGCTTTCTTT
TRBV19	NA	TRBJ2-1	NA	CASSIPGLSSYNEQFF	TGTGCCAGTAGCATCCCCGGACTTAGCTCCTACAATGAGCAGTTCTTC
TRBV6-5	NA	TRBJ1-1	TRBD1	CASSYSTQGANTEAFF	TGTGCCAGCAGTTACTCGACTCAGGGGGCCAACACTGAAGCTTTCTTT
TRBV9	few	TRBJ1-3	NA	CASSVGATVGNTIYF	TGTGCCAGCAGCGTAGGAGCGACAGTTGGAAACACCATATATTTT
TRBV19	once	TRBJ2-1	TRBD2	CASQREGLPYNEQFF	TGTGCCAGTCAGCGGGAGGGCCTTCCTTACAATGAGCAGTTCTTC
TRBV5-1	NA	TRBJ1-4	NA	CASSLRGYVNEKLFF	TGCGCCAGCAGCTTGAGGGGGTACGTTAATGAAAAACTGTTTTTT
TRBV30	NA	TRBJ2-3	TRBD2	CAWSISGGAKADTQYF	TGTGCCTGGAGCATTAGCGGGGGGGCCAAGGCAGATACGCAGTATTTT
TRBV5-4	NA	TRBJ1-1	NA	CASWVAGGEAFF	TGTGCCAGCTGGGTCGCGGGGGGTGAAGCTTTCTTT
TRBV2	few	TRBJ1-4	NA	CASSVFRQDNEKLFF	TGTGCCAGCAGTGTCTTTAGACAGGATAATGAAAAACTGTTTTTT
TRBV11-3	NA	TRBJ2-7	NA	CASSQAAGFYEQYF	TGTGCCAGCTCGCAGGCAGCGGGTTTTTACGAGCAGTACTTC
TRBV6-1	NA	TRBJ1-3	TRBD1	CASSAGQGASGNTIYF	TGTGCCAGCAGTGCGGGACAGGGAGCCTCTGGAAACACCATATATTTT
TRBV27	NA	TRBJ2-7	NA	CASSRQAGTRVEQYF	TGTGCCAGCAGCCGACAGGCCGGGACCAGGGTTGAGCAGTACTTC
TRBV9	NA	TRBJ1-4	TRBD1	CASSPRDRGQGYTNEKLFF	TGTGCCAGCAGCCCTCGGGACAGGGGGCAAGGATACACTAATGAAAAACTGTTTTTT
TRBV28	NA	TRBJ1-1	NA	CASAHRTGIGGTEAFF	TGTGCCAGCGCCCACCGTACCGGGATTGGGGGGACTGAAGCTTTCTTT
TRBV19	NA	TRBJ1-3	NA	CASSALSSGNTIYF	TGTGCCAGTAGTGCCCTAAGCTCTGGAAACACCATATATTTT
TRBV2	NA	TRBJ1-2	NA	CASRGDGEGYGYTF	TGTGCCAGCAGGGGGGACGGGGAGGGATATGGCTACACCTTC
TRBV6-1	NA	TRBJ2-5	TRBD2	CASSEVTAGVSQTQYF	TGTGCCAGCAGTGAAGTAACAGCGGGAGTCTCGCAGACCCAGTACTTC
TRBV6-2/TRBV6-3	NA	TRBJ1-1	NA	CASSNSGYTEAFF	TGTGCCAGCAGTAATTCCGGTTACACTGAAGCTTTCTTT
TRBV11-3	NA	TRBJ2-3	TRBD1	CASSLGQGAVTDTQYF	TGTGCCAGCAGCTTAGGCCAGGGGGCAGTAACAGATACGCAGTATTTT
TRBV5-1	NA	TRBJ1-2	NA	CASSQTGLDGYTF	TGCGCCAGCAGCCAAACAGGGTTGGATGGCTACACCTTC
TRBV19	once	TRBJ1-4	NA	CASSISTEKLFF	TGTGCCAGTAGTATCTCGACCGAAAAACTGTTTTTT
TRBV3-1/TRBV3-2	NA	TRBJ1-2	NA	CASSHRGFYGYTF	TGTGCCAGCAGCCACAGGGGCTTCTATGGCTACACCTTC
TRBV7-9	NA	TRBJ1-1	NA	CASSFRDTNTEAFF	TGTGCCAGCAGCTTTAGGGACACGAACACTGAAGCTTTCTTT
TRBV29-1	NA	TRBJ2-5	NA	CSVERGAGETQYF	TGCAGCGTTGAACGGGGCGCGGGAGAGACCCAGTACTTC
TRBV29-1	NA	TRBJ1-2	NA	CSVGVRGRGYTF	TGCAGCGTTGGAGTCCGGGGGCGCGGCTACACCTTC
TRBV6-1	NA	TRBJ2-7	NA	CASSEFSYRPYEQYF	TGTGCCAGCAGTGAATTCTCTTACCGACCCTACGAGCAGTACTTC
TRBV5-4	NA	TRBJ2-3	TRBD2	CASSLGAGVSTDTQYF	TGTGCCAGCAGCTTGGGAGCGGGAGTCAGCACAGATACGCAGTATTTT
TRBV5-1	NA	TRBJ1-4	NA	CASSLEGATNEKLFF	TGCGCCAGCAGCTTGGAGGGGGCAACTAATGAAAAACTGTTTTTT